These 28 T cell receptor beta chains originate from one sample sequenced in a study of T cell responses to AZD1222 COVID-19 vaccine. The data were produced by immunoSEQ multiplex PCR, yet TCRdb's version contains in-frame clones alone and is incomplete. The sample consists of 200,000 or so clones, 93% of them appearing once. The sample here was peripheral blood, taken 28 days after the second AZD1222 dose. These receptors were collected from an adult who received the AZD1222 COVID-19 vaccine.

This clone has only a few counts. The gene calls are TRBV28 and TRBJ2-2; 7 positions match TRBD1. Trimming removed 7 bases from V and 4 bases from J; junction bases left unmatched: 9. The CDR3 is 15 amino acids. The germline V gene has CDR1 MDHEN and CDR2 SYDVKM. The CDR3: CASNAPGQITGELFF. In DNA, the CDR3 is TGTGCCAGCAACGCCCCGGGACAGATCACCGGGGAGCTGTTTTTT.

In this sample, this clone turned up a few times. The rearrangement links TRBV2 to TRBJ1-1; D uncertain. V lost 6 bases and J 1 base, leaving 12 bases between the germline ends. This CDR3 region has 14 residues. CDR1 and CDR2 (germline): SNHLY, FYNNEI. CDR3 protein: CASRPEWENTEAFF. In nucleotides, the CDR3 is TGTGCCAGCAGACCCGAATGGGAGAACACTGAAGCTTTCTTT.

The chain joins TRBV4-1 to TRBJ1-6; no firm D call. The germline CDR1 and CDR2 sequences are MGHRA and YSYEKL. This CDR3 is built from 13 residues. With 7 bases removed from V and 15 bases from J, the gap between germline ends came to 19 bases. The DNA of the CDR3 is TGCGCCAGCATTTCAGCAAGAGTTAAACACCTCCACTTT. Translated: CASISARVKHLHF.

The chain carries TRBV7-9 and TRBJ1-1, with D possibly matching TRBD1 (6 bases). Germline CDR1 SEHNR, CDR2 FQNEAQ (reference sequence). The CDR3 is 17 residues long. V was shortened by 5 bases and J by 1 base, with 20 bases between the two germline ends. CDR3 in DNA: TGTGCCAGCAGCCTTCCACGCAACAGGGAGACGAACACTGAAGCTTTCTTT. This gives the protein CASSLPRNRETNTEAFF.

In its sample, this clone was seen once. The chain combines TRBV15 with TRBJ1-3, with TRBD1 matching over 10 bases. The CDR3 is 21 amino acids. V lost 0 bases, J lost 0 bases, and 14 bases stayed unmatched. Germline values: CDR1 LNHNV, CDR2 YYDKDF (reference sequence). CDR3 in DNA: TGTGCCACCAGCAGAGATCCCCTTAGCTTGGGGGACAGGGGCTCTGGAAACACCATATATTTT. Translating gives CATSRDPLSLGDRGSGNTIYF.

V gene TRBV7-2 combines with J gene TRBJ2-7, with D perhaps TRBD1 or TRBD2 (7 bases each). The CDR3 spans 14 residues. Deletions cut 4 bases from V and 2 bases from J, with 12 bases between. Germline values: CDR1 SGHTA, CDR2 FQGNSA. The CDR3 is CASSYQGGTYEQYF. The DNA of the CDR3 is TGTGCCAGCAGCTACCAGGGGGGGACCTACGAGCAGTACTTC.

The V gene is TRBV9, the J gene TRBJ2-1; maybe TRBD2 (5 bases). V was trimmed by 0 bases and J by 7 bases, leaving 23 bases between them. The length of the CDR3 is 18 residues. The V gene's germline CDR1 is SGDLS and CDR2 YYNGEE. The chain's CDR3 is CASSVGQPGKYLRNEQFF. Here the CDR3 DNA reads TGTGCCAGCAGCGTAGGGCAACCGGGGAAGTATCTCAGGAATGAGCAGTTCTTC.

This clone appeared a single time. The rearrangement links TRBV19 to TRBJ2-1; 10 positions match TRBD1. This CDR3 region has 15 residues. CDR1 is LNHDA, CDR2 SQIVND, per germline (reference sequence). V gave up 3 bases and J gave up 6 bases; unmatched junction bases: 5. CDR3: CASSIGTGAFNEQFF. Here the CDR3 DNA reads TGTGCCAGTAGTATTGGGACAGGGGCCTTCAATGAGCAGTTCTTC.

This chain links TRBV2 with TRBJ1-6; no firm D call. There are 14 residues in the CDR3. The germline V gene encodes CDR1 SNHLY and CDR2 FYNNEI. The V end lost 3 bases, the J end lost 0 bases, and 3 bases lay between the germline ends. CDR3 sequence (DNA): TGTGCCAGCAGTGACCTCTCCTATAATTCACCCCTCCACTTT. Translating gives CASSDLSYNSPLHF.

CDR3 coding DNA: TGTGCCAGCAGCCAAATGGGTTCCTACGAGCAGTACTTC. Protein: CASSQMGSYEQYF. This chain uses TRBV14 with TRBJ2-7; D is unclear. V lost 2 bases and J 1 base, leaving 6 bases between the germline ends. Germline V gene lookup returns CDR1 SGHDN and CDR2 FVKESK. The CDR3 contains 13 residues.

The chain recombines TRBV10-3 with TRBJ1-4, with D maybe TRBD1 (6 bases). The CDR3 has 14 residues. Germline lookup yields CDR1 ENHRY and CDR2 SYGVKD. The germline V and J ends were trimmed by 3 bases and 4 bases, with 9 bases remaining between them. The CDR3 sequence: CAISDQGRNEKLFF. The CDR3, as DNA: TGTGCCATCAGTGACCAGGGGCGTAATGAAAAACTGTTTTTT.

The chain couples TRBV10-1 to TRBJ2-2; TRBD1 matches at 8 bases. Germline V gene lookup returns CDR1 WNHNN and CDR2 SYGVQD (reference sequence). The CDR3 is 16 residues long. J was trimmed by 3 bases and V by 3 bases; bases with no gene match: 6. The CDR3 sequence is CASSERGQEYTGELFF. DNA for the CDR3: TGCGCCAGCAGTGAAAGGGGACAGGAGTACACCGGGGAGCTGTTTTTT.

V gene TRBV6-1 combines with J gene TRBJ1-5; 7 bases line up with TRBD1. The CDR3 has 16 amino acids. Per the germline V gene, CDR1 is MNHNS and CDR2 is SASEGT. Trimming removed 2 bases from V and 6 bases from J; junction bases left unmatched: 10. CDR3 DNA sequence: TGTGCCAGCAGTGAATCAAGGGGCAGGGGGGCTCAGCCCCAGCATTTT. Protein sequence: CASSESRGRGAQPQHF.

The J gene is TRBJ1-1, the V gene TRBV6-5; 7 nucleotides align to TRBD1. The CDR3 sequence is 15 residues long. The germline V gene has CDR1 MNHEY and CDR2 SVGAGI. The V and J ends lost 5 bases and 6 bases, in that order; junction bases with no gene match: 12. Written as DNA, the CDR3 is TGTGCCAGCAGTCGTACTCAGGGGGGAGGGCCTGAAGCTTTCTTT. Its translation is CASSRTQGGGPEAFF.

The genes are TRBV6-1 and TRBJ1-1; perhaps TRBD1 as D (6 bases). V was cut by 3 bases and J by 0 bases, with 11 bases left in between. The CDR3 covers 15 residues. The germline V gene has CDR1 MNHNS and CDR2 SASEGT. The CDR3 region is CASSEQGQMNTEAFF. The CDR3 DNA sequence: TGTGCCAGCAGTGAGCAGGGACAAATGAACACTGAAGCTTTCTTT.

The CDR3 sequence: CASSQRGPYRDEQFF. CDR3 sequence (DNA): TGTGCCAGCAGCCAACGGGGTCCCTATCGGGATGAGCAGTTCTTC. The chain carries TRBV5-4 and TRBJ2-1; the D gene is possibly TRBD2 (5 bases). The V end lost 4 bases, the J end lost 8 bases, and 19 bases lay between the germline ends. This CDR3 is built from 15 residues. Per the germline V gene, CDR1 is SGHNT and CDR2 is YYREEE (reference sequence).

The CDR3, as DNA: TGTGCCAGCAGTCCTTCTAGCGGGGGGCCCACTTACAATGAGCAGTTCTTC. Its protein is CASSPSSGGPTYNEQFF. The chain links TRBV6-6 to TRBJ2-1; 11 nucleotides align to TRBD2. Germline V gene data show CDR1 as MNHNY and CDR2 as SVGAGI (reference sequence). The CDR3 is 17 residues long. J gave up 4 bases and V 5 bases, and 10 bases lay outside the gene matches.

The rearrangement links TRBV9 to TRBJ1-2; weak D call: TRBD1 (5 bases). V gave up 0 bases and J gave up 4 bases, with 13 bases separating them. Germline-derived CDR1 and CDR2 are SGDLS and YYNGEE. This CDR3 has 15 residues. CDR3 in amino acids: CASSVDGSRGYGYTF. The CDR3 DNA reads TGTGCCAGCAGCGTAGATGGAAGTAGGGGCTATGGCTACACCTTC.

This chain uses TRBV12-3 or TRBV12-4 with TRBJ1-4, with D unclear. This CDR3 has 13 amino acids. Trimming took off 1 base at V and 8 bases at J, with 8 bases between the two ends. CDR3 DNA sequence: TGTGCCAGCAGTTTAGGAGGGAACGAAAAACTGTTTTTT. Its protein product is CASSLGGNEKLFF.

CDR3 protein: CASSQERYGYGYTF. For the CDR3, the DNA is TGTGCCAGCAGCCAGGAACGGTATGGCTATGGCTACACCTTC. The V call is TRBV3-1 (or the pseudogene TRBV3-2), the J call TRBJ1-2; no clear D gene. Looked up from germline, CDR1 is LGHDT and CDR2 is YNNKEL (reference sequence). The V and J ends lost 3 bases and 4 bases respectively, with 12 bases between them. The CDR3 extends over 14 amino acids.

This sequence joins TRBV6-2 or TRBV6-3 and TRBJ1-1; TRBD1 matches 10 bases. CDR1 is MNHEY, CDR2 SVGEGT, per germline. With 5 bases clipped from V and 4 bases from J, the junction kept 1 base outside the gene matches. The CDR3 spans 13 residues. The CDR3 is CASSRTGGTEAFF. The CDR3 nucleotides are TGTGCCAGCAGTCGGACAGGGGGCACTGAAGCTTTCTTT.

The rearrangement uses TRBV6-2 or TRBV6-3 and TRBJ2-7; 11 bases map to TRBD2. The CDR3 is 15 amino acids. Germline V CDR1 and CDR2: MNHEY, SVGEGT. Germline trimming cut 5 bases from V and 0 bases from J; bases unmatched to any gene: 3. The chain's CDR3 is CASSSGLAGSYEQYF. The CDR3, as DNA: TGTGCCAGCAGTAGTGGACTAGCGGGCTCCTACGAGCAGTACTTC.

The chain's CDR3 is CASSVGPPNTEAFF. Written as DNA, the CDR3 is TGTGCCAGCAGCGTAGGGCCACCCAACACTGAAGCTTTCTTT. The rearrangement links TRBV9 to TRBJ1-1, with D unresolved. Trimming removed 0 bases from V and 2 bases from J, with 8 bases in between. Germline V CDR1 and CDR2: SGDLS, YYNGEE. This CDR3 is 14 amino acids long. Drawing the rest from reference TRBV9 and TRBJ1-1, the complete variable domain is DSGVTQTPKHLITATGQRVTLRCSPRSGDLSVYWYQQSLDQGLQFLIQYYNGEERAKGNILERFSAQQFPDLHSELNLSSLELGDSALYFCASSVGPPNTEAFFGQGTRLTVV.

The CDR3: CASSSPGHYGYTF. CDR3 coding DNA: TGTGCCAGCAGTTCCCCCGGGCATTATGGCTACACCTTC. The chain employs TRBV12-3 or TRBV12-4 and TRBJ1-2; D unclear. V was pared by 4 bases and J by 5 bases, with 11 bases between. The CDR3 runs to 13 residues.

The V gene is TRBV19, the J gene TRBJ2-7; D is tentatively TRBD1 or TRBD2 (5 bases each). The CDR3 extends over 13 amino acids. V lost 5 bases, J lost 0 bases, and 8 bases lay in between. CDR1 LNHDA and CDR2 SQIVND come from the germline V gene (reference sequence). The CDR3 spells CASSWGSSYEQYF. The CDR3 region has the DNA TGTGCCAGTAGTTGGGGGAGCTCCTACGAGCAGTACTTC.

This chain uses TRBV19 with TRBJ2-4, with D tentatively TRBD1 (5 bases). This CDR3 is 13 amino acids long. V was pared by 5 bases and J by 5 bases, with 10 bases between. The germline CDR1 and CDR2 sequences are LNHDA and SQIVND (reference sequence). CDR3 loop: CASSAQGQNIQYF. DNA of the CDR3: TGTGCCAGTAGTGCGCAGGGCCAAAACATTCAGTACTTC.

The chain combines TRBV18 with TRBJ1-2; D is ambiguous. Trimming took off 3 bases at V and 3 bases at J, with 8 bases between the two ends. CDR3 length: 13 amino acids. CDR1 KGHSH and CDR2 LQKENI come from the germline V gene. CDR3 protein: CASSPQDDYGYTF. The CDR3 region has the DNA TGTGCCAGCTCACCGCAGGACGACTATGGCTACACCTTC. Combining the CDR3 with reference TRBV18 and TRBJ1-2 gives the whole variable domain NAGVMQNPRHLVRRRGQEARLRCSPMKGHSHVYWYRQLPEEGLKFMVYLQKENIIDESGMPKERFSAEFPKEGPSILRIQQVVRGDSAAYFCASSPQDDYGYTFGSGTRLTVV.

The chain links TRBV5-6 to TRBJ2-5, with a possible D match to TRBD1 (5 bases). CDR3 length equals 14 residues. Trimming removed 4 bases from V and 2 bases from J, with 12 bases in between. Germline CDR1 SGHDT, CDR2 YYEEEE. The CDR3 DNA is TGTGCCAGCAGCGTCCTACAGGAGCAAGAGACCCAGTACTTC. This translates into CASSVLQEQETQYF.